This TCR beta chain is drawn from a study of brain T cells in children with intractable seizures. Repertoires were generated with immunoSEQ multiplex PCR, while TCRdb's copy carries only in-frame clones and drops some. Among about 120,000 clones listed, 90% to 95% were seen once. Study results and limitations: Viral specificity was inferred only from CDR3 similarity; HCMV serostatus was unknown. Clones missing pre-surgery may reflect undersampling of that blood sample.

The CDR3 length is 15 residues. Trimming removed 4 bases from V and 10 bases from J, with 19 bases in between. Per the germline V gene, CDR1 is KGHDR and CDR2 is SFDVKD. The sequenced cases were selected for having the highest brain T cell transcript signatures. Concerning this clone itself: Its antigen is as yet unknown.

This specimen was peripheral blood, taken at surgery. The chain is built from TRBV24-1 and TRBJ2-1; D perhaps matches TRBD2 (5 bases). The source of this sequence is a boy in the first two years of life with hemimegalencephaly and intractable seizures. The CDR3 protein is CATSDPGLAYREQFF. The CDR3 DNA is TGTGCCACCAGTGACCCCGGACTGGCCTACAGAGAGCAGTTCTTC.